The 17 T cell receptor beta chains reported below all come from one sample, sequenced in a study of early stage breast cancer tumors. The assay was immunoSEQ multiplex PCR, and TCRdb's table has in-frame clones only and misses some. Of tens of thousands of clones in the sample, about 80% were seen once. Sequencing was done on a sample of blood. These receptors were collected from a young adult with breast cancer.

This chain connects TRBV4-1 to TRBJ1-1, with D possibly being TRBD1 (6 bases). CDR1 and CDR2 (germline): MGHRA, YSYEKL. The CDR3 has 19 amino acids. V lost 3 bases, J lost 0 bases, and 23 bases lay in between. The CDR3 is CASSHTNRAMTEMNTEAFF. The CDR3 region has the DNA TGCGCCAGCAGCCACACCAACAGGGCGATGACAGAAATGAACACTGAAGCTTTCTTT.

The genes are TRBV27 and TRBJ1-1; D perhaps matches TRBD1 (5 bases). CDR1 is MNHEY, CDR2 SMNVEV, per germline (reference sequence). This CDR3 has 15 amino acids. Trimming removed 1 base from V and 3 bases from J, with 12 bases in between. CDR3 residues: CASSLWGGVDTEAFF. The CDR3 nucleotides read TGTGCCAGCAGTTTATGGGGGGGAGTGGACACTGAAGCTTTCTTT.

The CDR3 coding sequence is TGCGCCAGCAGCTACCGGGACAGGGGGCGCGAGGGCTATGGCTACACCTTC. It encodes CASSYRDRGREGYGYTF. The chain links TRBV5-1 to TRBJ1-2, with 12 bases lining up with TRBD1. The junction had 10 bases not matched to a gene; V was cut back by 3 bases and J by 4 bases. Germline V CDR1 and CDR2: SGHRS, YFSETQ. The CDR3 extends over 17 amino acids.

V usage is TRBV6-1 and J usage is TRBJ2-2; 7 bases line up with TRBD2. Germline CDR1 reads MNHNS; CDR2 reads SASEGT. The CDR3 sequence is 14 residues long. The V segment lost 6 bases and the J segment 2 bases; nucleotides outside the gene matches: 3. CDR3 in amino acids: CASRAGANTGELFF. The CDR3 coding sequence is TGTGCCAGCAGGGCGGGAGCTAACACCGGGGAGCTGTTTTTT.

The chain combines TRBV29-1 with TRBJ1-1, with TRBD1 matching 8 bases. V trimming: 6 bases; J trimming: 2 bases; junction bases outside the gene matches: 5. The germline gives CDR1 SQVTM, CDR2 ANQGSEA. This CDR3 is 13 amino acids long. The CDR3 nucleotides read TGCAGCGTAATGGGACAGGCAAACACTGAAGCTTTCTTT. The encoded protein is CSVMGQANTEAFF.

For the CDR3, the DNA is TGTGCCAGCAGCTTGGTGGGGGGGCTTGAGCAGTACTTC. Protein product: CASSLVGGLEQYF. This chain joins TRBV5-4 and TRBJ2-7; D possibly corresponds to TRBD2 (7 bases). V shed 0 bases and J shed 7 bases, with 11 bases lying between them. The CDR3 is 13 residues long. Germline V gives CDR1 SGHNT, CDR2 YYREEE (reference sequence).

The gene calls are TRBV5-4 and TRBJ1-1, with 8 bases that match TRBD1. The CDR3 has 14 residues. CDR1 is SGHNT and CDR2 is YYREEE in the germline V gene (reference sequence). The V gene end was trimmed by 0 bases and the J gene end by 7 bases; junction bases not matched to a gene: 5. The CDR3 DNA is TGTGCCAGCAGCTTGGGCAGGGGGCAGGATGAAGCTTTCTTT. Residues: CASSLGRGQDEAFF.

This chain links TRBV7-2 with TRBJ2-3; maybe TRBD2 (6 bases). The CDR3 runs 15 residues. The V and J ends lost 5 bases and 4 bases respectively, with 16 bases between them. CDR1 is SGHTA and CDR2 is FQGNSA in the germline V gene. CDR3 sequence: CASSPHLANADTQYF. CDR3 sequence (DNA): TGTGCCAGCAGCCCCCATCTAGCGAACGCAGATACGCAGTATTTT.

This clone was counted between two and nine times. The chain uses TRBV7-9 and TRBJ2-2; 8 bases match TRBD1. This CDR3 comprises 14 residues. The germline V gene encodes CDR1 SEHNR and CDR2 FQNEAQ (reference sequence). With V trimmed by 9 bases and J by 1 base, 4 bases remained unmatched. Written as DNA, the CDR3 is TGTGCCAGGCAGGGGGCGATGAACACCGGGGAGCTGTTTTTT. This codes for CARQGAMNTGELFF.

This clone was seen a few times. Here the CDR3 reads CSVLGQEYGYTF. The CDR3 nucleotides are TGCAGCGTTCTGGGTCAGGAGTATGGCTACACCTTC. The chain has TRBV29-1 and TRBJ1-2; D unresolved. Germline V lookup: CDR1 SQVTM, CDR2 ANQGSEA. This CDR3 region has 12 residues. V lost 5 bases and J lost 5, with 12 bases in between.

CDR3 protein: CATSAGAYNEQFF. The DNA of the CDR3 is TGTGCCACCAGCGCGGGGGCTTACAATGAGCAGTTCTTC. The chain uses TRBV19 and TRBJ2-1; D might be TRBD2 (7 bases). The CDR3 contains 13 residues. The germline gives CDR1 LNHDA, CDR2 SQIVND (reference sequence). Trimming took 10 bases from V and 4 from J, leaving 14 bases between them.

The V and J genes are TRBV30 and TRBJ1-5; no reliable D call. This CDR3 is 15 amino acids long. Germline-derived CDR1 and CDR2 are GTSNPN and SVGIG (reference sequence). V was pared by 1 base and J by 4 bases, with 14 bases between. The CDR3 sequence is CAWSEGNGANQPQHF. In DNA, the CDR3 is TGTGCCTGGAGTGAAGGGAATGGAGCGAATCAGCCCCAGCATTTT.

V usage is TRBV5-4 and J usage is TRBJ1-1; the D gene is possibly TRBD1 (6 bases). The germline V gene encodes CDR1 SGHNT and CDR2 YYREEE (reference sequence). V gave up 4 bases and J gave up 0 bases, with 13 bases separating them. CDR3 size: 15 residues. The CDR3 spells CASSPNRDLNTEAFF. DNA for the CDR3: TGTGCCAGCAGCCCTAACAGGGACCTGAACACTGAAGCTTTCTTT.

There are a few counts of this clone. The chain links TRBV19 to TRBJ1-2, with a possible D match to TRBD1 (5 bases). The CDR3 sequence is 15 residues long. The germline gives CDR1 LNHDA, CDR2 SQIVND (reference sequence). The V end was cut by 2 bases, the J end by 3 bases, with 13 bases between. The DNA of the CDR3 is TGTGCCAGTAGTATATCCCCCCTAGGGGACTATGGCTACACCTTC. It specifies CASSISPLGDYGYTF.

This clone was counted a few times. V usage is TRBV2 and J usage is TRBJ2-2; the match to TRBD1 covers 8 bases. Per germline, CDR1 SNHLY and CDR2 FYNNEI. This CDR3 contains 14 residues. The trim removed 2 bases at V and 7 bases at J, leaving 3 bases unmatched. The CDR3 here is CASSEQGAGGELFF. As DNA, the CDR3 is TGTGCCAGCAGTGAACAGGGGGCTGGCGGGGAGCTGTTTTTT.

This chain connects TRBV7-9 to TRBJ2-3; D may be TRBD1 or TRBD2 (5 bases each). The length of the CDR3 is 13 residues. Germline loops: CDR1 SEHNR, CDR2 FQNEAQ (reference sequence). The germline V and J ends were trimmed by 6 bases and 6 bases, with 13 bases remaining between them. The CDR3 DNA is TGTGCCAGCAGGACCTTCGGGGCCGATACGCAGTATTTT. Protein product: CASRTFGADTQYF. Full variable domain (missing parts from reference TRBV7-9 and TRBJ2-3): DTGVSQNPRHKITKRGQNVTFRCDPISEHNRLYWYRQTLGQGPEFLTYFQNEAQLEKSRLLSDRFSAERPKGSFSTLEIQRTEQGDSAMYLCASRTFGADTQYFGPGTRLTVL.

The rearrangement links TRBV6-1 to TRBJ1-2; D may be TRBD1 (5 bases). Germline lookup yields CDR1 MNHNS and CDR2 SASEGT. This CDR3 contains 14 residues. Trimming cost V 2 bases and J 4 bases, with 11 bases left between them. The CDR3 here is CASSEWAGPYGYTF. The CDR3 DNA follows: TGTGCCAGCAGTGAATGGGCAGGGCCCTATGGCTACACCTTC.